The next 17 T cell receptor beta chains were all read from a single sample in a study of blood T cells in healthy people across ages. Using a J-beta primer mix together with a sample-barcoded 5' primer, a second PCR was run for roughly 7 to 11 cycles. TCRdb itself ran the 5' RACE reads through MiXCR, one entry per CDR3 protein. The table has hundreds of thousands of distinct CDR3 sequences, 45% to 65% seen once. Sequencing used blood. These TCRs come from a man aged 55-75 years in good health.

The chain uses TRBV25-1 and TRBJ2-7; TRBD1 is a possible D gene (6 bases). Germline V gene lookup returns CDR1 MGHDK and CDR2 SYGVNS. This CDR3 has 15 amino acids. Trimming left V 2 bases short and J 3 bases short, with 14 bases between. The CDR3 region is CASSEGQGLDYEQYF. CDR3 bases: TGTGCCAGCAGTGAAGGCCAGGGGCTAGACTACGAGCAGTACTTC.

This rearrangement joins TRBV9 to TRBJ2-7; D remains unclear. Deletions cut 0 bases from V and 1 base from J, with 5 bases between. In germline, CDR1 is SGDLS, CDR2 YYNGEE. The CDR3 extends over 13 amino acids. The CDR3 nucleotides read TGTGCCAGCAGCGTAGACATGTCCTACGAGCAGTACTTC. Protein product: CASSVDMSYEQYF.

The rearrangement links TRBV2 to TRBJ2-5, with no clear D. Looked up from germline, CDR1 is SNHLY and CDR2 is FYNNEI. Trimming stripped 4 bases from V and 5 bases from J, with 17 bases between. The CDR3 sequence is 15 residues long. CDR3 in amino acids: CASSAQLTPAETQYF. The CDR3 DNA sequence: TGTGCCAGCAGTGCACAGTTAACCCCCGCGGAGACCCAGTACTTC.

The chain links TRBV6-2 or TRBV6-3 to TRBJ2-5; tentatively, D is TRBD2 (6 bases). Trimming stripped 6 bases from V and 0 bases from J, with 20 bases between. Germline lookup yields CDR1 MNHEY and CDR2 SVGEGT. CDR3 length: 17 amino acids. The CDR3 reads CASSPTRGRGHQETQYF. CDR3 nucleotides: TGTGCCAGCAGCCCTACGCGGGGTAGAGGGCACCAAGAGACCCAGTACTTC.

The chain combines TRBV20-1 with TRBJ1-4, with a tentative D call TRBD1 (5 bases). Germline V gives CDR1 DFQATT, CDR2 SNEGSKA (reference sequence). V was trimmed by 6 bases and J by 8 bases, leaving 19 bases between them. The CDR3 has 14 amino acids. This CDR3 is CSAPPGGDWEKLFF. CDR3 coding DNA: TGCAGTGCCCCCCCTGGGGGGGATTGGGAAAAACTGTTTTTT.

This clonotype was counted a few times. The genes are TRBV11-2 and TRBJ1-1, with D unresolved. The V gene lost 7 bases and the J gene lost 5 bases, with 17 bases spanning the gap. This CDR3 comprises 14 residues. Germline V gene data show CDR1 as SGHAT and CDR2 as FQNNGV. The CDR3 reads CASTGIGPGTEAFF. The CDR3 coding sequence is TGTGCCAGCACCGGCATTGGGCCGGGGACTGAAGCTTTCTTT.

The chain uses TRBV24-1 and TRBJ2-1; weak D call: TRBD1 (9 bases). Germline CDR1 is KGHDR and CDR2 is SFDVKD. The CDR3 runs 14 residues. The ends were cut back, 5 bases at V and 9 bases at J, with 16 bases in the middle. The chain's CDR3 is CATSGDRAGGEQFF. CDR3 nucleotides: TGTGCCACCAGTGGGGACAGGGCGGGGGGTGAGCAGTTCTTC.

J is TRBJ2-7 and V is TRBV15; tentatively, D is TRBD1 (5 bases). The germline V gene has CDR1 LNHNV and CDR2 YYDKDF (reference sequence). The V end was cut by 0 bases, the J end by 5 bases, with 11 bases between. The CDR3 is made up of 14 amino acids. The CDR3, as DNA: TGTGCCACCAGCAGAGATCCAGGGTCGGACGAGCAGTACTTC. Protein: CATSRDPGSDEQYF.

The CDR3 region is CATSFEPPWDLTYEQYF. As DNA, the CDR3 is TGTGCCACCAGTTTCGAGCCCCCCTGGGACCTAACCTACGAGCAGTACTTC. This chain links TRBV24-1 with TRBJ2-7; D may correspond to TRBD1 or TRBD2 (5 bases each). CDR3 length: 17 amino acids. The germline CDR1 and CDR2 sequences are KGHDR and SFDVKD. V lost 6 bases, J lost 2 bases, and 22 bases lay in between.

The chain carries TRBV20-1 and TRBJ2-3; 7 nucleotides align to TRBD2. With 2 bases clipped from V and 0 bases from J, the junction kept 2 bases outside the gene matches. CDR1 is DFQATT, CDR2 SNEGSKA, per germline (reference sequence). This CDR3 has 14 residues. CDR3 sequence (DNA): TGCAGTGCTAGACGACTAGCTAGCACAGATACGCAGTATTTT. Protein product: CSARRLASTDTQYF.

V gene TRBV29-1 combines with J gene TRBJ2-3; D assignment may be TRBD1 or TRBD2 (5 bases each). Trimming took off 2 bases at V and 8 bases at J, with 17 bases between the two ends. Germline CDR1 is SQVTM and CDR2 is ANQGSEA. This CDR3 region has 14 residues. The CDR3 DNA is TGCAGCGTTGAAACTAGAGGGGCCCTAGGTACGCAGTATTTT. It codes for CSVETRGALGTQYF.

The V gene is TRBV20-1, the J gene TRBJ2-5; D unclear. This CDR3 spans 12 amino acids. Looked up from germline, CDR1 is DFQATT and CDR2 is SNEGSKA (reference sequence). V lost 7 bases, J lost 5 bases, and 14 bases lay in between. The CDR3 region is CSVQTPFETQYF. The CDR3 DNA reads TGCAGTGTTCAGACACCGTTTGAGACCCAGTACTTC.

The chain combines TRBV20-1 with TRBJ1-2; D gene ambiguous. The CDR3 loop spans 15 amino acids. Looked up from germline, CDR1 is DFQATT and CDR2 is SNEGSKA (reference sequence). V lost 0 bases and J 4 bases, leaving 15 bases between the germline ends. The DNA of the CDR3 is TGCAGTGCTAGAGATCCGGGGTCCCCTCTCTATGGCTACACCTTC. Translating it yields CSARDPGSPLYGYTF.

In its sample, this clonotype was seen a few times. This chain connects TRBV3-1 to TRBJ2-5; D is ambiguous. V lost 1 base and J lost 5, with 8 bases in between. This CDR3 has 13 residues. In germline, CDR1 is LGHDT, CDR2 YNNKEL (reference sequence). The CDR3 spells CASSQAGLETQYF. For the CDR3, the DNA is TGTGCCAGCAGCCAAGCCGGGCTGGAGACCCAGTACTTC.

The genes are TRBV27 and TRBJ2-3; TRBD2 aligns across 12 bases. With V trimmed by 1 base and J by 2 bases, 7 bases remained unmatched. The germline V gene encodes CDR1 MNHEY and CDR2 SMNVEV (reference sequence). The CDR3 is 18 amino acids. The CDR3: CASSLWLAGGLPTDTQYF. The CDR3 DNA reads TGTGCCAGCAGTTTATGGCTAGCGGGGGGGCTTCCCACAGATACGCAGTATTTT.

This clonotype appeared a few times. CDR3 nucleotides: TGCGCCAGCAGCCAAGATCTGGGGGCAGGGTGGGTGACCAAAAACATTCAGTACTTC. Its translation: CASSQDLGAGWVTKNIQYF. V and J are TRBV4-1 and TRBJ2-4, with D perhaps TRBD1 (6 bases). Looked up from germline, CDR1 is MGHRA and CDR2 is YSYEKL. V dropped 0 bases and J dropped 2 bases, with 20 bases sitting between them. The CDR3 runs 19 residues.

The CDR3 loop reads CASSRSVGTSTDTQYF. The CDR3 coding sequence is TGTGCCAGCAGCCGCAGTGTCGGCACTAGCACAGATACGCAGTATTTT. The gene calls are TRBV3-1 and TRBJ2-3; no definite D call. Germline CDR1 LGHDT, CDR2 YNNKEL (reference sequence). There are 16 residues in the CDR3. V lost 4 bases and J 0 bases, leaving 14 bases between the germline ends.